The 21 T cell receptor beta chains below were found in one sample sequenced in a study of blood T cells in healthy people across ages. PCR was performed a second time for 7 to 11 cycles using a sample-barcoded 5' primer and a J-beta primer mix. Each CDR3 protein is one row after TCRdb ran MiXCR on the 5' RACE reads. Here the sample spans approximately 780,000 distinct CDR3 sequences, 20% to 30% being singletons. These data were also filed under a second study, of T cells of mothers and their children.

The sequenced sample was blood. These TCRs come from a boy aged 5 to 17 in good health.

This clonotype was observed a few times. The rearrangement joins TRBV5-1 to TRBJ1-2; D is unresolved. The CDR3 has 13 residues. V gave up 7 bases and J gave up 4 bases, with 14 bases separating them. Per the germline V gene, CDR1 is SGHRS and CDR2 is YFSETQ. The CDR3 DNA follows: TGCGCCAGCCAATACCAGGACGGCTATGGCTACACCTTC. This sequence encodes CASQYQDGYGYTF.

The table lists this clonotype with many counts. The rearrangement uses TRBV5-5 and TRBJ2-1, with D possibly being TRBD2 (6 bases). Trimming cost V 4 bases and J 4 bases, with 15 bases left between them. CDR3 size: 15 residues. Per the germline V gene, CDR1 is SGHKS and CDR2 is YYEKEE (reference sequence). The CDR3 loop reads CASSRESAQYNEQFF. For the CDR3, the DNA is TGTGCCAGCAGCCGGGAGAGCGCCCAGTACAATGAGCAGTTCTTC. The full variable domain, completed using reference TRBV5-5 and TRBJ2-1, is DAGVTQSPTHLIKTRGQQVTLRCSPISGHKSVSWYQQVLGQGPQFIFQYYEKEERGRGNFPDRFSARQFPNYSSELNVNALLLGDSALYLCASSRESAQYNEQFFGPGTRLTVL.

CDR3 residues: CAWGRSGNTIYF. The CDR3 region has the DNA TGTGCCTGGGGGAGGTCTGGAAACACCATATATTTT. The chain employs TRBV30 and TRBJ1-3; D gene uncertain. There are 12 residues in the CDR3. V was shortened by 5 bases and J by 1 base, with 6 bases between the two germline ends. CDR1 and CDR2 from the germline V gene are GTSNPN and SVGIG (reference sequence).

This clonotype has just a few counts. The rearrangement joins TRBV6-5 to TRBJ1-6; D ambiguous. Germline V CDR1 and CDR2: MNHEY, SVGAGI. This CDR3 spans 17 amino acids. The V end lost 2 bases, the J end lost 3 bases, and 14 bases lay between the germline ends. The CDR3: CASSYGYRSFYNSPLHF. CDR3 bases: TGTGCCAGCAGTTACGGCTACAGAAGTTTCTATAATTCACCCCTCCACTTT.

The chain links TRBV12-3 or TRBV12-4 to TRBJ2-4; 10 bases fit TRBD2. The CDR3 is made up of 13 amino acids. Losses at the gene ends were 6 bases for V and 9 bases for J; bases not matched to a gene: 5. This CDR3 reads CASRSSGGGIQYF. The CDR3 DNA sequence: TGTGCCAGCAGGTCCAGCGGGGGGGGCATTCAGTACTTC.

The chain is built from TRBV20-1 and TRBJ2-5, with TRBD1 matching over 9 bases. The CDR3 is made up of 13 amino acids. Germline V lookup: CDR1 DFQATT, CDR2 SNEGSKA (reference sequence). V trimming: 3 bases; J trimming: 4 bases; junction bases outside the gene matches: 3. As DNA, the CDR3 is TGCAGTGCTAGTGGGACAGGGAGAGAGACCCAGTACTTC. The encoded protein is CSASGTGRETQYF.

The chain links TRBV27 to TRBJ2-7, with D perhaps being TRBD1 or TRBD2 (5 bases each). CDR3 length: 12 residues. Trimming pared 3 bases from V and 5 bases from J, leaving 8 bases between. Per the germline V gene, CDR1 is MNHEY and CDR2 is SMNVEV (reference sequence). The CDR3 loop reads CASSFWGNEQYF. For the CDR3, the DNA is TGTGCCAGCAGTTTTTGGGGGAACGAGCAGTACTTC.

This chain's CDR3 is CASTASGGPNTGELFF. CDR3 sequence (DNA): TGTGCGTCCACCGCTAGCGGGGGTCCGAACACCGGGGAGCTGTTTTTT. The genes are TRBV9 and TRBJ2-2, with TRBD2 matching over 10 bases. The CDR3 is 16 amino acids. Germline values: CDR1 SGDLS, CDR2 YYNGEE.

The rearrangement joins TRBV19 to TRBJ1-4; no clear D gene. V gave up 7 bases and J gave up 8 bases, with 17 bases separating them. The CDR3 is 14 residues long. Germline loops: CDR1 LNHDA, CDR2 SQIVND (reference sequence). The CDR3 loop reads CASTGGGSGEKLFF. CDR3 sequence (DNA): TGTGCCAGTACTGGTGGAGGTTCTGGCGAAAAACTGTTTTTT.

This clonotype was found a few times. The CDR3 DNA sequence: TGCGCCAGCAGCTTGGCAGGGCGAAGTAATGAAAAACTGTTTTTT. It yields the protein CASSLAGRSNEKLFF. This chain uses TRBV5-1 with TRBJ1-4; D might be TRBD1 (5 bases). The V end was cut by 0 bases, the J end by 4 bases, with 10 bases between. This CDR3 is 15 amino acids long. Germline V gives CDR1 SGHRS, CDR2 YFSETQ. Filled out from reference TRBV5-1 and TRBJ1-4, the complete variable domain reads KAGVTQTPRYLIKTRGQQVTLSCSPISGHRSVSWYQQTPGQGLQFLFEYFSETQRNKGNFPGRFSGRQFSNSRSEMNVSTLELGDSALYLCASSLAGRSNEKLFFGSGTQLSVL.

The rearrangement uses TRBV7-2 and TRBJ2-7; D gene ambiguous. V lost 5 bases to trimming and J lost 4 bases, with 12 bases between them. The CDR3 sequence is 13 residues long. Germline CDR1 SGHTA, CDR2 FQGNSA. This CDR3 is CASSPMSAYEQYF. In nucleotides, the CDR3 is TGTGCCAGCAGCCCGATGTCCGCTTACGAGCAGTACTTC.

About this clonotype: A read error is likely, as this CDR3 ends without the conserved phenylalanine or tryptophan. The chain employs TRBV3-1 and TRBJ2-5; 9 bases fit TRBD2. The CDR3 extends over 15 amino acids. The junction had 7 bases not matched to a gene; V was cut back by 7 bases and J by 1 base. CDR1 LGHDT and CDR2 YNNKEL come from the germline V gene (reference sequence). In nucleotides, the CDR3 is TGTGCCAGCACGAAAGCGGGGGGACCCCAAGAGACCCAGTACTCC. This gives the protein CASTKAGGPQETQYS.

This chain uses TRBV7-9 with TRBJ2-3; D perhaps matches TRBD1 (6 bases). This CDR3 is 13 amino acids long. In germline, CDR1 is SEHNR, CDR2 FQNEAQ (reference sequence). With 8 bases removed from V and 3 bases from J, the gap between germline ends came to 12 bases. This CDR3 reads CASLKGGTDTQYF. In nucleotides, the CDR3 is TGTGCCAGCTTGAAAGGGGGAACAGATACGCAGTATTTT.

With respect to this clonotype: Here the CDR3 omits its conserved ending phenylalanine or tryptophan, so a read error is the likely source. J is TRBJ2-3 and V is TRBV7-2; 9 bases agree with TRBD2. Germline V lookup: CDR1 SGHTA, CDR2 FQGNSA. CDR3 length: 15 amino acids. V lost 3 bases to trimming and J lost 4 bases; unmatched junction nucleotides: 5. Here the CDR3 reads CASSFWRGGPDTQYL. The CDR3, as DNA: TGTGCCAGCAGCTTCTGGCGGGGGGGCCCAGATACGCAGTATCTT.

This clonotype appeared many times. The gene calls are TRBV9 and TRBJ2-1, with D possibly TRBD1 on 6 matching bases. CDR3 length: 18 residues. Germline V lookup: CDR1 SGDLS, CDR2 YYNGEE. The ends were cut back, 0 bases at V and 5 bases at J, with 21 bases in the middle. The CDR3 coding sequence is TGTGCCAGCAGCGTAGCAATCTCGACAGGCCTAGGGGACAATGAGCAGTTCTTC. It yields the protein CASSVAISTGLGDNEQFF.

The chain joins TRBV7-6 to TRBJ2-5, with D unclear. This CDR3 region has 15 residues. CDR1 is SGHVS, CDR2 FNYEAQ, per germline. V lost 2 bases to trimming and J lost 0 bases, with 10 bases between them. CDR3 nucleotide sequence: TGTGCCAGCAGCTTACCAGGTTGGAACCAAGAGACCCAGTACTTC. Encoded protein: CASSLPGWNQETQYF.

A single count supports this clonotype. The chain recombines TRBV6-1 with TRBJ2-3; 8 nucleotides line up with TRBD1. CDR1 MNHNS and CDR2 SASEGT come from the germline V gene. This CDR3 has 15 amino acids. Losses at the gene ends were 5 bases for V and 4 bases for J; bases not matched to a gene: 8. The CDR3 loop is CASSTGQGASDTQYF. The CDR3 nucleotides read TGTGCCAGCAGTACCGGACAGGGAGCATCAGATACGCAGTATTTT.

The V call is TRBV20-1, the J call TRBJ2-5; tentative D call: TRBD2 (5 bases). The CDR3 covers 14 residues. Germline V gene data show CDR1 as DFQATT and CDR2 as SNEGSKA (reference sequence). The V gene lost 0 bases and the J gene lost 0 bases, with 8 bases spanning the gap. The CDR3 DNA reads as TGCAGTGCTAGAGATCTAGCAAACCAAGAGACCCAGTACTTC. This gives the protein CSARDLANQETQYF.

The genes are TRBV12-5 and TRBJ2-1, with a weak D call TRBD1 (5 bases). The CDR3 consists of 11 residues. V lost 8 bases, J lost 4 bases, and 6 bases lay in between. Germline V lookup: CDR1 LGHNT, CDR2 FRNRAP. The chain's CDR3 is CASYRYNEQFF. The CDR3 DNA reads TGTGCTAGTTACAGGTACAATGAGCAGTTCTTC.

This clonotype has just a few counts. This chain links TRBV12-3 or TRBV12-4 with TRBJ2-7; a weak D match, TRBD1 (5 bases). Trimming removed 3 bases from V and 7 bases from J, with 10 bases in between. The CDR3 totals 12 residues. CDR3 coding DNA: TGTGCCAGCAGTTTTTCGGACACGGAGCAGTACTTC. This sequence encodes CASSFSDTEQYF.

Of note for this clonotype: A much larger clone lies a single base off, so this may be a read error. The rearrangement uses TRBV29-1 and TRBJ1-4; no clear D gene. CDR1 is SQVTM and CDR2 is ANQGSEA in the germline V gene. This CDR3 has 13 residues. Here the CDR3 reads CSVERGIGEKPFF. As DNA, the CDR3 is TGCAGCGTTGAGCGGGGAATCGGCGAAAAACCGTTTTTT.